This T cell receptor beta chain stems from a study of T-cell reconstitution after alpha-beta-depleted transplantation in children (dated by TCRdb to about 2016). Regarding the complete study: T-cell immune reconstitution after TCRalphabeta/CD19-depleted allogeneic hematopoietic cell transplantation in children was quantitatively tracked in the study by means of TCR repertoire profiling. Overall results and qualifications from the work: The apparently early alphabetaT-cell count recovery about two months after transplant was reportedly dependent on only several hundred rapidly expanded clones derived from non-depleted graft cells. The frequencies of hyperexpanded clones fell over the following months, and after one year, T-cell counts and TCRbeta diversity were mostly attributed to newly produced T cells. In some patients, the high TCRbeta diversity seen at day 60 was put down to recipient T cells and intrathymic progenitors that had survived conditioning.

The CDR3, from cysteine to phenylalanine, totals 14 residues. The kept DNA is CDR3 alone, 42 bases in frame from the first base. The germline V gene sets CDR1 to MGHRA and CDR2 to YSYEKL. The sample's treatment or condition label, in plain terms: allogeneic hematopoietic cell transplantation with graft depleted of TCRalphabeta T cells and CD19 B cells. The children who served as transplant recipients had been given grafts of TCRalphabeta/CD19-depleted allogeneic hematopoietic cells. Libraries were built with PCR. The listed sequencing device is Illumina HiSeq 2500. TCR library preparation used molecular barcoding, with unique molecular identifiers applied to normalize quantification of the TCRbeta repertoire. Clones were called with MiXCR by TCRdb after fastp trimmed the public reads at Q25, and only in-frame beta chains were retained. Here each entry gathers all rows of one CDR3 protein and keeps the most common genes and DNA. The sample has fewer than 750,000 distinct CDR3 sequences on record, over 20% of them singletons. The top ten hold 30% to 45% of the sample.

As to this clonotype: It has no known antigen specificity. At one boundary the junction diverges from the germline segment, which might be a read error.

Rearrangement joined TRBV4-1 to TRBJ2-1; TRBD1 matches 10 bases in the middle. The sequencing used PBMCs, collected before TCRalphabeta/CD19-depleted stem cell transplant. The TCR was taken from a boy under two years old with Wiskott-Aldrich syndrome, due to receive a stem cell transplant. The DNA reads as follows: TGCGCCAGCACCCAAAGGACAGGGGGACTTGAGCAGTTCTTC. This gives the protein CASTQRTGGLEQFF.